This section outlines one T cell receptor beta chain sequence together with its context. The V segment lost 0 bases and the J segment 2 bases; nucleotides outside the gene matches: 2. The CDR3 has 16 residues. Germline V gene lookup returns CDR1 SGHTA and CDR2 FQGNSA. In the study's own analysis: Quantification of nucleated cells was approximated via reference gene primer amplification. Using immunoSEQ multiplex PCR, the repertoire was profiled, and TCRdb retains in-frame clones only, with some absent. From that table come the V and J calls and clone size; the DNA was used to work out D and trimming. The sample contains around 160,000 clones, over 90% of which appear only once. The data were obtained in a study of blood T cell repertoires in COVID-19. Seattle patients were enrolled while actively infected and followed longitudinally.

The chain links TRBV7-2 to TRBJ2-1; 9 bases are a match to TRBD2. The sequence was collected from an older woman with COVID-19, enrolled during active disease. Sequenced: peripheral blood. CDR3 sequence (DNA): TGTGCCAGCAGCTTAGCGGGCGGGGGGGCCTACAATGAGCAGTTCTTC. Its protein is CASSLAGGGAYNEQFF. Looking up the rest from reference TRBV7-2 and TRBJ2-1 gives the full variable domain: GAGVSQSPSNKVTEKGKDVELRCDPISGHTALYWYRQSLGQGLEFLIYFQGNSAPDKSGLPSDRFSAERTGGSVSTLTIQRTQQEDSAVYLCASSLAGGGAYNEQFFGPGTRLTVL.